This entry concerns a single TCR beta chain. The CDR3 runs to 11 residues. Germline V CDR1 and CDR2: MDHEN, SYDVKM. V gave up 2 bases and J gave up 9 bases, with 5 bases separating them. The data were taken from a study of blood T cell repertoires in COVID-19. In the study overall: The United States, Italy and Spain provided the acute and convalescent COVID-19 samples. Sample material is recorded as cDNA or gDNA derived from T cells, B-cell-depleted T cells, or PBMCs.

Original data processing: Amplification from reference gene primers served as the basis for estimated nucleated cell counts. Here immunoSEQ multiplex PCR was the method, and the copy in TCRdb shows in-frame clones only, minus some. That table supplies the V and J calls and clone size; D and trimming were determined from the DNA. The sample has some 300,000 clones; about 82% are singletons. The sequenced sample consisted of peripheral blood. The sequence was obtained from a woman between 50 and 59 years old with active or convalescent COVID-19. The rearrangement links TRBV28 to TRBJ2-1; unclear D gene. The CDR3 loop is CASSLTSEQFF. Written as DNA, the CDR3 is TGTGCCAGCAGTTTAACAAGTGAGCAGTTCTTC.